The clone carrying this TCR beta chain was detected many times. This entry belongs to a study of T cells in Graves' hyperthyroidism and ophthalmopathy. Researchers amplified the TCR beta CDR3 regions from RNA transcripts. First-round RT-PCR with HTBI primers amplified the TCR CDR3 region. MiXCR was run by TCRdb on the multiplex PCR reads, yielding one entry per CDR3 protein. The sample contains around 250,000 distinct CDR3 sequences, roughly 15% of which appear only once. With 5 bases removed from V and 0 bases from J, the gap between germline ends came to 8 bases. This CDR3 contains 15 residues. Looked up from germline, CDR1 is MNHEY and CDR2 is SMNVEV (reference sequence).

The receptor was derived from a woman aged 40 to 49 with Graves' hyperthyroidism that later progressed to Graves' ophthalmopathy. The rearrangement uses TRBV27 and TRBJ2-6; D unclear. Sequenced material: blood. The CDR3 sequence is CASSRLISGANVLTF. As DNA, the CDR3 is TGTGCCAGCAGTAGACTGATCTCTGGGGCCAACGTCCTGACTTTC.